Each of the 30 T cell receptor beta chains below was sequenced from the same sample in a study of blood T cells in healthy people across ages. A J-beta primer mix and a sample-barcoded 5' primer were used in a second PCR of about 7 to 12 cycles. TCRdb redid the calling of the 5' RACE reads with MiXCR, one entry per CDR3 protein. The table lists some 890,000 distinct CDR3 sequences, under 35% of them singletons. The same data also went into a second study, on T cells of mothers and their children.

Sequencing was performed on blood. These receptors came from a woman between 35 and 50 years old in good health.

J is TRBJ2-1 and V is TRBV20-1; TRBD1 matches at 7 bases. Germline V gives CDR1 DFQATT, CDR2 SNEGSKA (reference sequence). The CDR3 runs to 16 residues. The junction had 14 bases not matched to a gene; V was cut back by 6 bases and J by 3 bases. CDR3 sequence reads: CSALGDSPVGYNEQFF. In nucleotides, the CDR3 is TGCAGTGCCTTGGGGGACAGTCCAGTTGGCTACAATGAGCAGTTCTTC.

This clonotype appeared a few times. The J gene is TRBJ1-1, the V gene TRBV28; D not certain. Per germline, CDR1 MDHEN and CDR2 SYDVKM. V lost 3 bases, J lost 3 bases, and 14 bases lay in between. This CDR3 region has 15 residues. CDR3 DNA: TGTGCCAGCAGTTTCGGGGAGGGCGGCGACACTGAAGCTTTCTTT. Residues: CASSFGEGGDTEAFF.

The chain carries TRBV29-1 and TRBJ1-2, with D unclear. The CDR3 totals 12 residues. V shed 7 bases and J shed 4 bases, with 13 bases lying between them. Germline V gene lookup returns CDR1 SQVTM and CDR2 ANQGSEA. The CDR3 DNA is TGCAGCGGTGGTAGGGAGGGCTATGGCTACACCTTC. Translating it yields CSGGREGYGYTF.

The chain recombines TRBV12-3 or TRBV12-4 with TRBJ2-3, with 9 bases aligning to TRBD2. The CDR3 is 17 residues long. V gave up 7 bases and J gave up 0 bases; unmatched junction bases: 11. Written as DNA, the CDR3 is TGTGCCAGCACTCCCAGTGGGCGGGGGGGTAGCACAGATACGCAGTATTTT. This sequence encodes CASTPSGRGGSTDTQYF.

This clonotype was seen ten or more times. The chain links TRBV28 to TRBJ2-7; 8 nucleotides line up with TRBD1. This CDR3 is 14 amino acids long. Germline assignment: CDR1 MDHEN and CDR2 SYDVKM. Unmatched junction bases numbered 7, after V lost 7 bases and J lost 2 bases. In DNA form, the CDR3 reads TGTGCCAGCATGAGACAGGGGCGAACCTACGAGCAGTACTTC. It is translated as CASMRQGRTYEQYF.

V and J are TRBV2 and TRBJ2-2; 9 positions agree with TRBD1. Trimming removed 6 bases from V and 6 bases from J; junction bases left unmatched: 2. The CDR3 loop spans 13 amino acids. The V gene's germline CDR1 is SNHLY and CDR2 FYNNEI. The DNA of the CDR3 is TGTGCCAGCAGACAGGGGGCGGCCGGGGAGCTGTTTTTT. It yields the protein CASRQGAAGELFF.

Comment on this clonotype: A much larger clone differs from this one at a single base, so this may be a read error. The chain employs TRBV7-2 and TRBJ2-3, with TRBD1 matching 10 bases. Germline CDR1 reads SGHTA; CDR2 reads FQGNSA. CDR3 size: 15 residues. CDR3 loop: CASSPRQGAADTRYF. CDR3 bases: TGTGCCAGCAGCCCGCGACAGGGGGCGGCAGATACGCGGTATTTT.

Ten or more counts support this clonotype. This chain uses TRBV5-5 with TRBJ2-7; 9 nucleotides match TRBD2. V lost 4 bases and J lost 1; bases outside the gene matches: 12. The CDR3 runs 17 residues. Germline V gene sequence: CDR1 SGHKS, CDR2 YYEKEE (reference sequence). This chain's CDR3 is CASSEKRLAGRSYEQYF. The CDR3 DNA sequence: TGTGCCAGCAGCGAAAAACGGCTAGCGGGGAGATCCTACGAGCAGTACTTC. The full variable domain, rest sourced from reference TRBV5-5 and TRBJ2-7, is DAGVTQSPTHLIKTRGQQVTLRCSPISGHKSVSWYQQVLGQGPQFIFQYYEKEERGRGNFPDRFSARQFPNYSSELNVNALLLGDSALYLCASSEKRLAGRSYEQYFGPGTRLTVT.

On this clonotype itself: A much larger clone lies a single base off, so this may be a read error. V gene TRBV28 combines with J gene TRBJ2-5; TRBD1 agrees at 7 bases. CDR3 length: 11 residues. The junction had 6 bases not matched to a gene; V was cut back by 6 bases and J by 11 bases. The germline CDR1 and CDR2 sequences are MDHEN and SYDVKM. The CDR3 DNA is TGTGCCAGCAGCTTGACAGGGTCTCAGTACTTC. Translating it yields CASSLTGSQYF.

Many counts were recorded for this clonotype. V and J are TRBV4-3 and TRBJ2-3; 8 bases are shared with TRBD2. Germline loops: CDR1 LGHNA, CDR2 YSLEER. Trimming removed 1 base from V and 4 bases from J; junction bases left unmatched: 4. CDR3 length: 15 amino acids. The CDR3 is CASSQARGGPDTQYF. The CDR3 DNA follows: TGCGCCAGCAGCCAAGCCCGGGGGGGTCCAGATACGCAGTATTTT.

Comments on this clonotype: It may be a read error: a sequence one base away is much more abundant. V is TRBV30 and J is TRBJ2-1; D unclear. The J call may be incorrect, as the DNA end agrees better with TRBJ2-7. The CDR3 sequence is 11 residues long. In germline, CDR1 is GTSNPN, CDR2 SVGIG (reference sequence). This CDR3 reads CAWSVNNEQYF. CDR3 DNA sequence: TGTGCCTGGAGTGTTAACAATGAGCAGTACTTC.

CDR3 protein: CASSYVKGTAFF. DNA for the CDR3: TGTGCCAGCAGTTACGTTAAGGGAACAGCTTTCTTT. This chain links TRBV28 with TRBJ1-1; D unresolved. CDR3 size: 12 residues. The ends were cut back, 4 bases at V and 10 bases at J, with 13 bases in the middle. Germline lookup yields CDR1 MDHEN and CDR2 SYDVKM.

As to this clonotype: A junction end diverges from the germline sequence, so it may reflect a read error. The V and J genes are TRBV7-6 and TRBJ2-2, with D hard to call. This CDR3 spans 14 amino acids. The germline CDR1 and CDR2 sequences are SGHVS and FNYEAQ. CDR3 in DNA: TGTGCCAGCACCTTAGTCAGGAACACCGGGGAGCTGTTTTTT. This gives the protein CASTLVRNTGELFF.

The DNA for the CDR3 is TGCAGTGCTAGAGTCCGAGGAGCGGGACCTACACCCGAGCAGTACTTC. Its protein product is CSARVRGAGPTPEQYF. The V call is TRBV20-1, the J call TRBJ2-7, with 7 nucleotides matching TRBD2. Losses at the gene ends were 1 base for V and 6 bases for J; bases not matched to a gene: 15. CDR1 is DFQATT, CDR2 SNEGSKA, per germline (reference sequence). The CDR3 consists of 16 residues.

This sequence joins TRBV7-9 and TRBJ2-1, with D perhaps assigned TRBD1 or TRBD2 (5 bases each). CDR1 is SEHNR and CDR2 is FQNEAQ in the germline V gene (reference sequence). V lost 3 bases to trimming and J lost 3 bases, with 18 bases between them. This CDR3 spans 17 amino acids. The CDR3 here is CASSFSGTLSFYNEQFF. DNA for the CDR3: TGTGCCAGCAGCTTCTCCGGGACGTTGAGCTTCTACAATGAGCAGTTCTTC.

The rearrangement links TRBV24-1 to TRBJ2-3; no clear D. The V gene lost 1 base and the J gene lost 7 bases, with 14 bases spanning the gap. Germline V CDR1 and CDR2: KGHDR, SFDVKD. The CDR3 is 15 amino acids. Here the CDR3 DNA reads TGTGCCACCAGTGATTTATCCGGAGTTGAAAATACGCAGTATTTT. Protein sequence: CATSDLSGVENTQYF.

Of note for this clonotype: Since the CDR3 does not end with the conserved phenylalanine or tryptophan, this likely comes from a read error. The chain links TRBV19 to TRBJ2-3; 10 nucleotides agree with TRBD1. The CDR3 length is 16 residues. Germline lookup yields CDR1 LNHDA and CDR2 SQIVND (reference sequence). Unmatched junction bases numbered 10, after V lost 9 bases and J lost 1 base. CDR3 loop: CASRDPGTGGTDTQYL. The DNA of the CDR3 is TGTGCCAGCCGAGATCCCGGGACAGGGGGCACAGATACGCAGTATTTG.

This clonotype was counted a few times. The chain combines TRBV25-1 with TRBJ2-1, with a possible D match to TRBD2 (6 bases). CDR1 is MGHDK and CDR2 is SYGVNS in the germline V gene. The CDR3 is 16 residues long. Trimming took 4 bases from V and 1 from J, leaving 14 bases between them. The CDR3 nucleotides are TGTGCCAGCAGTGGATTGCAGGGAGGTTCCTACAATGAGCAGTTCTTC. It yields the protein CASSGLQGGSYNEQFF.

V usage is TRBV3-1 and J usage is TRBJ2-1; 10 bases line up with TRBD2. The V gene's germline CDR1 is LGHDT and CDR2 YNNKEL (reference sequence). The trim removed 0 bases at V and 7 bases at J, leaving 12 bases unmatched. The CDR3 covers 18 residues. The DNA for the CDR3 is TGTGCCAGCAGCCAAGATGCGGGAATAGCGGGGGGCAGGAATGAGCAGTTCTTC. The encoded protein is CASSQDAGIAGGRNEQFF.

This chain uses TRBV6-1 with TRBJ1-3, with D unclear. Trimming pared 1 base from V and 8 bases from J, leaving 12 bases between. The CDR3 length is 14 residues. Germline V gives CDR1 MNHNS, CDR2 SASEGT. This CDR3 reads CASSEEYEVYTIYF. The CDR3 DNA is TGTGCCAGCAGTGAAGAGTATGAGGTTTACACCATATATTTT.

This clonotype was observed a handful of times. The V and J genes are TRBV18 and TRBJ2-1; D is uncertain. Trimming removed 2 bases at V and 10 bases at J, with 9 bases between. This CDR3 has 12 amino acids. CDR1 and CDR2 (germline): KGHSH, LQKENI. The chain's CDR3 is CASSPGVREQFF. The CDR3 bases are TGTGCCAGCTCACCAGGGGTGAGGGAGCAGTTCTTC.

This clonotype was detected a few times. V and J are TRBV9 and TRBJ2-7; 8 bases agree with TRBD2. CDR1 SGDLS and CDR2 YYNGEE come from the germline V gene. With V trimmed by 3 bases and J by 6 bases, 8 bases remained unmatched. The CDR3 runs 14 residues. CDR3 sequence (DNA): TGTGCCAGCAGCGCCGGGGGGGAGGGAGGCGAGCAGTACTTC. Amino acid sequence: CASSAGGEGGEQYF.

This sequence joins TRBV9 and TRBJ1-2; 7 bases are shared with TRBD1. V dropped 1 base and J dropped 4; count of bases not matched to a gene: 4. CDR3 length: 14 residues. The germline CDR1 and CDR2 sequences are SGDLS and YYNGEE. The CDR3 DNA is TGTGCCAGCAGCGTATCACAGGGGAGCTATGGCTACACCTTC. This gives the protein CASSVSQGSYGYTF.

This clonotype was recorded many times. This chain's CDR3 is CSARDGTDSKETQYF. CDR3 coding DNA: TGCAGTGCTAGAGATGGGACGGACTCCAAGGAGACCCAGTACTTC. This sequence joins TRBV20-1 and TRBJ2-5, with D possibly called TRBD1 or TRBD2 (5 bases each). There are 15 residues in the CDR3. Germline-derived CDR1 and CDR2 are DFQATT and SNEGSKA (reference sequence). Trimming removed 0 bases from V and 5 bases from J, with 16 bases in between.

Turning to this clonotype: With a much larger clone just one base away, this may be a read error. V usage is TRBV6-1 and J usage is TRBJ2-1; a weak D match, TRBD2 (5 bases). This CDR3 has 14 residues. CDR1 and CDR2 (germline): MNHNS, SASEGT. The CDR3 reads CAGSEHKRNNEQFF. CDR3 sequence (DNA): TGTGCCGGCAGTGAGCACAAGCGGAACAATGAGCAGTTCTTC.

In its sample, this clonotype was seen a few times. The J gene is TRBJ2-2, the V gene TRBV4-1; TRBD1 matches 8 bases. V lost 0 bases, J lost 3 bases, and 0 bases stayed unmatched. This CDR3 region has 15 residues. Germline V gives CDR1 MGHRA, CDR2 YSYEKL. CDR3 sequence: CASSQEDRDTGELFF. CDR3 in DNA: TGCGCCAGCAGCCAAGAGGACAGGGACACCGGGGAGCTGTTTTTT.

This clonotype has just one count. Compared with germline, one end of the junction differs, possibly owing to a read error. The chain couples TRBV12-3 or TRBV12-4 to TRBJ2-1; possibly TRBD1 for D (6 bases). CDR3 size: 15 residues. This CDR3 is CASSLTGQSYDEQFF. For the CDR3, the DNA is TGTGCCAGCAGCTTGACAGGCCAGTCCTACGATGAGCAGTTCTTC.

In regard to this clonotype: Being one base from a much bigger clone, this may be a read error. This CDR3 reads CSVDPTGGGEKRFF. CDR3 DNA sequence: TGCAGCGTTGATCCTACAGGGGGAGGTGAAAAACGGTTTTTT. The rearrangement links TRBV29-1 to TRBJ1-4; 8 nucleotides match TRBD1. The CDR3 covers 14 residues. Germline CDR1 reads SQVTM; CDR2 reads ANQGSEA.

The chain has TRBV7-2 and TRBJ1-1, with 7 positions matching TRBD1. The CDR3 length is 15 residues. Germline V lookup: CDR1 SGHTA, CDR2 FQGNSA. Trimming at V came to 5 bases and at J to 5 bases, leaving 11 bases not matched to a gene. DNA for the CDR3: TGTGCCAGCAGCCAACAGGGGCGTGTTGGGACTGAAGCTTTCTTT. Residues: CASSQQGRVGTEAFF. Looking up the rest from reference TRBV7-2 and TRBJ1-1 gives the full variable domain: GAGVSQSPSNKVTEKGKDVELRCDPISGHTALYWYRQSLGQGLEFLIYFQGNSAPDKSGLPSDRFSAERTGGSVSTLTIQRTQQEDSAVYLCASSQQGRVGTEAFFGQGTRLTVV.

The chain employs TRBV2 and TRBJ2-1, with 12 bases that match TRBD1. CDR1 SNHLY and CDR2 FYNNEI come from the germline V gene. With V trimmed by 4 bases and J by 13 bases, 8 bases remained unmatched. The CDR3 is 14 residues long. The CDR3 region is CASSGDRGQETQFF. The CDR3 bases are TGTGCCAGCAGTGGGGACAGGGGGCAGGAGACCCAGTTCTTC.